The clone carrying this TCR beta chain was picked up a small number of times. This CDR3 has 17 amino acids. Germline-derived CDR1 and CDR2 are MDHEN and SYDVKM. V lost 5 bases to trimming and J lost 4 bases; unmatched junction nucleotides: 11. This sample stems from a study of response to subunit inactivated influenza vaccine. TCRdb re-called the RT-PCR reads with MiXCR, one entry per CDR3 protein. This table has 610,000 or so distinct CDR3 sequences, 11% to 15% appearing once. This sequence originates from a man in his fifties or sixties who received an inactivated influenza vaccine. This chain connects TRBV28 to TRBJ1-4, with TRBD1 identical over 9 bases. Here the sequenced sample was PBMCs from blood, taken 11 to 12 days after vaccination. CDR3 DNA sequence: TGTGCCAGCAGTCCTTACAGGACAGGGGCCCTTAATGAAAAACTGTTTTTT. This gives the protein CASSPYRTGALNEKLFF.